The rows below give T cell receptor beta chains drawn from one sample of a study of spatial heterogeneity in lung cancer. MiXCR, applied by TCRdb to the 5' RACE reads, yields one record per CDR3 protein. The sample has 18,000 or so distinct CDR3 sequences, 5.5% to 8% seen once. The sample here was lung tumor tissue, taken at surgery. The receptors originated from a female donor with early-stage non-small cell lung cancer. Both conserved end residues are part of each CDR3. A D gene is named only where the DNA matches it firmly. The listing skips clone size in some rows; elsewhere it reads once, few, many or a size class.

D gene	J gene	clone size	V gene	CDR3 protein	CDR3 DNA
-	TRBJ1-1	many	TRBV6-2/TRBV6-3	CASLDRRNEAFF	TGTGCCAGCCTTGACAGGAGAAACGAAGCTTTCTTT
-	TRBJ2-6	many	TRBV29-1	CSVMWAGANVLTF	TGCAGCGTTATGTGGGCTGGGGCCAACGTCCTGACTTTC
-	TRBJ1-5	many	TRBV28	CASSLDSNQPQHF	TGTGCCAGCAGCCTAGATAGCAATCAGCCCCAGCATTTT
-	TRBJ2-7	many	TRBV4-2	CASSQEWGGYSYEQYF	TGTGCCAGCAGCCAAGAATGGGGCGGGTACTCCTACGAGCAGTACTTC
-	TRBJ1-1	-	TRBV10-3	CAIRDSLNTEAFF	TGTGCCATCAGGGACAGCTTGAACACTGAAGCTTTCTTT
-	TRBJ1-5	many	TRBV20-1	CSASGNQPQHF	TGCAGTGCTAGCGGGAATCAGCCCCAGCATTTT
-	TRBJ1-2	many	TRBV20-1	CSAWGRENYGYTF	TGCAGTGCATGGGGCAGGGAGAACTATGGCTACACCTTC
TRBD1	TRBJ2-5	many	TRBV4-1	CASSRSPTGSGETQYF	TGCGCCAGCAGCCGGTCGCCGACAGGGTCCGGGGAGACCCAGTACTTC
-	TRBJ2-1	-	TRBV2	CASSGQAMGQFF	TGTGCCAGCAGTGGACAGGCGATGGGGCAGTTCTTC
-	TRBJ1-4	many	TRBV14	CASSQGRRPEKLFF	TGTGCCAGCAGCCAAGGCAGGAGGCCTGAAAAACTGTTTTTT
-	TRBJ1-2	many	TRBV5-5	CASSLIGPNYGYTF	TGTGCCAGCAGCTTGATAGGCCCTAACTATGGCTACACCTTC
TRBD2	TRBJ2-5	many	TRBV3-1	CASSQVEAGGPIGETQYF	TGTGCCAGCAGCCAAGTTGAGGCGGGAGGGCCTATAGGGGAGACCCAGTACTTC
TRBD2	TRBJ2-3	many	TRBV28	CASIPAGGADTQYF	TGTGCCAGCATTCCAGCGGGAGGTGCAGATACGCAGTATTTT
-	TRBJ2-2	many	TRBV6-5	CASSYSRRTNTGELFF	TGTGCCAGCAGTTACTCCCGGCGGACGAACACCGGGGAGCTGTTTTTT
TRBD1	TRBJ1-5	many	TRBV19	CATQGGPTSNQPQHF	TGTGCTACCCAAGGGGGCCCAACGAGCAATCAGCCCCAGCATTTT
-	TRBJ2-7	-	TRBV28	CASRAGRRQPDEQYF	TGTGCCAGCAGGGCTGGGAGGCGCCAGCCTGACGAGCAGTACTTC
TRBD1	TRBJ1-2	many	TRBV7-8	CASSLAQRTGRLTVPDYGYTF	TGTGCCAGCAGCTTAGCGCAGAGGACAGGGCGCCTTACCGTACCTGACTATGGCTACACCTTC
-	TRBJ2-1	few	TRBV6-2/TRBV6-3	CASSSAGREQFF	TGTGCCAGCAGTTCCGCGGGCCGAGAGCAGTTCTTC
TRBD1	TRBJ2-1	many	TRBV7-9	CASSYLGTGINEQFF	TGTGCCAGCAGCTACCTGGGGACAGGGATAAATGAGCAGTTCTTC
TRBD1	TRBJ2-1	many	TRBV7-9	CASSSSEGAAKFF	TGTGCCAGCAGCTCCTCTGAGGGGGCGGCAAAGTTCTTC
TRBD1	TRBJ2-7	-	TRBV20-1	CSACPGQGAYEQYF	TGCAGTGCTTGTCCGGGACAGGGGGCCTACGAGCAGTACTTC
TRBD2	TRBJ2-1	many	TRBV12-3/TRBV12-4	CASSLSGASYNEQFF	TGTGCCAGCAGTCTAAGCGGGGCCTCCTACAATGAGCAGTTCTTC
-	TRBJ1-5	medium-sized	TRBV7-2	CASSPNTNQPQHF	TGTGCCAGCAGCCCGAACACGAATCAGCCCCAGCATTTT
-	TRBJ2-7	many	TRBV11-2	CASSLVVAYEQYF	TGTGCCAGCAGCTTAGTAGTAGCCTACGAGCAGTACTTC
-	TRBJ2-3	many	TRBV2	CASSEVSRSQGWNF	TGTGCCAGCAGTGAAGTATCGAGGTCTCAGGGGTGGAATTTT
-	TRBJ2-2	many	TRBV6-4	CASSETATGELFF	TGTGCCAGCAGTGAGACAGCGACCGGGGAGCTGTTTTTT
-	TRBJ2-5	many	TRBV25-1	CASSEWGVQETQYF	TGTGCCAGCAGTGAATGGGGGGTCCAAGAGACCCAGTACTTC
TRBD2	TRBJ2-1	many	TRBV7-3	CASRPGLAGRQFF	TGTGCCAGCAGACCCGGACTAGCGGGAAGGCAGTTCTTC
-	TRBJ2-1	medium-sized	TRBV2	CASTERGRVGNEQFF	TGTGCCAGCACCGAAAGAGGGAGAGTGGGCAATGAGCAGTTCTTC